This is a list of T cell receptor beta chains from one sample in a study of shared clonotypes between healthy human individuals. Clones were read by immunoSEQ multiplex PCR, and TCRdb kept only the in-frame ones, dropping some. This table has approximately 740,000 clones, almost 95% appearing once. Specimen: naive CD8+ T cells sorted from blood. These receptors all stem from a man aged 25-45 years in good health. Both conserved end residues are part of each CDR3. Fields, in order: D gene, clone size, J gene, V gene, CDR3 DNA, CDR3 protein. A D gene is named only where the DNA matches it firmly. The size field is filled for only some rows; it gives once, few, many or a size class.

d_gene: NA; abundance: once; j_gene: TRBJ1-5; v_gene: TRBV11-3; CDR3nt: TGTGCCAGCAGCCGAACCCTTGACACTGTGCCCAAAGATAGCAATCAGCCCCAGCATTTT; CDR3aa: CASSRTLDTVPKDSNQPQHF
d_gene: NA; abundance: NA; j_gene: TRBJ2-3; v_gene: TRBV6-1; CDR3nt: TGTGCCAGCGCCCCATTGGACCGCCGCCCGTATTTT; CDR3aa: CASAPLDRRPYF
d_gene: NA; abundance: NA; j_gene: TRBJ2-1; v_gene: TRBV7-2; CDR3nt: TGTGCCAGCGCGTATTTGAGGATGACCTACAATGAGCAGTTCTTC; CDR3aa: CASAYLRMTYNEQFF
d_gene: TRBD1; abundance: NA; j_gene: TRBJ2-1; v_gene: TRBV7-8; CDR3nt: TGTGCCAGCAGCAGTCCTGCGGGACAGGGGTCCAATGAGCAGTTCTTC; CDR3aa: CASSSPAGQGSNEQFF
d_gene: NA; abundance: NA; j_gene: TRBJ2-3; v_gene: TRBV4-3; CDR3nt: TGCGCCAGCAGCCAAGTTCAGGGACTTAGCACAGATACGCAGTATTTT; CDR3aa: CASSQVQGLSTDTQYF
d_gene: NA; abundance: NA; j_gene: TRBJ1-4; v_gene: TRBV28; CDR3nt: TGTGCCAGCACACAGGGACCTATCAGCAATGAAAAACTGTTTTTT; CDR3aa: CASTQGPISNEKLFF
d_gene: TRBD1; abundance: NA; j_gene: TRBJ2-7; v_gene: TRBV5-1; CDR3nt: TGCGCCAGCAGCACGACAGGGCAAGAGCAGTACTTC; CDR3aa: CASSTTGQEQYF
d_gene: NA; abundance: NA; j_gene: TRBJ2-7; v_gene: TRBV28; CDR3nt: TGTGCCAGCAGTGACCAGGGTTGGTACGAGCAGTACTTC; CDR3aa: CASSDQGWYEQYF
d_gene: NA; abundance: NA; j_gene: TRBJ2-7; v_gene: TRBV19; CDR3nt: TGTGCCAGTAGTTTCGGGGGAGGAACCTACGAGCAGTACTTC; CDR3aa: CASSFGGGTYEQYF
d_gene: TRBD2; abundance: NA; j_gene: TRBJ2-3; v_gene: TRBV7-9; CDR3nt: TGTGCCAGCAGCTTGACTAGCGGGAGGGGAGATACGCAGTATTTT; CDR3aa: CASSLTSGRGDTQYF
d_gene: NA; abundance: NA; j_gene: TRBJ2-7; v_gene: TRBV2; CDR3nt: TGTGCCAGCATTTTCCGGGGCGCCTACGAGCAGTACTTC; CDR3aa: CASIFRGAYEQYF
d_gene: NA; abundance: NA; j_gene: TRBJ1-1; v_gene: TRBV5-4; CDR3nt: TGTGCCAGCAGCTTGGGTACTGAAGCTTTCTTT; CDR3aa: CASSLGTEAFF
d_gene: TRBD1; abundance: NA; j_gene: TRBJ1-5; v_gene: TRBV19; CDR3nt: TGTGCCAGTTCTGGACAGGCTTATAGCAATCAGCCCCAGCATTTT; CDR3aa: CASSGQAYSNQPQHF
d_gene: TRBD1; abundance: NA; j_gene: TRBJ2-5; v_gene: TRBV27; CDR3nt: TGTGCCAGCAGATTAGGACAGGCAACAGGGGCCCAGTACTTC; CDR3aa: CASRLGQATGAQYF
d_gene: NA; abundance: once; j_gene: TRBJ1-5; v_gene: TRBV28; CDR3nt: TGTGCCAGCAGTTTTAGGGCAGGGATGCCTCAGCCCCAGCATTTT; CDR3aa: CASSFRAGMPQPQHF
d_gene: TRBD1; abundance: once; j_gene: TRBJ1-2; v_gene: TRBV10-3; CDR3nt: TGTGCCATCAGTGAGGGAGGGACAGGGGCCGCGGGATCTAACTATGGCTACACCTTC; CDR3aa: CAISEGGTGAAGSNYGYTF
d_gene: TRBD2; abundance: NA; j_gene: TRBJ2-1; v_gene: TRBV7-9; CDR3nt: TGTGCCAGCAGCCCCGAGCGGGAGGCTTACAATGAGCAGTTCTTC; CDR3aa: CASSPEREAYNEQFF
d_gene: NA; abundance: NA; j_gene: TRBJ2-1; v_gene: TRBV6-5; CDR3nt: TGTGCCAGCAGTTACTCGGACACATACAATGAGCAGTTCTTC; CDR3aa: CASSYSDTYNEQFF
d_gene: NA; abundance: NA; j_gene: TRBJ2-3; v_gene: TRBV5-1; CDR3nt: TGCGCCAGCAGCTCTAGCGTCACGGCCCCCACAGATACGCAGTATTTT; CDR3aa: CASSSSVTAPTDTQYF
d_gene: TRBD2; abundance: NA; j_gene: TRBJ2-1; v_gene: TRBV11-2; CDR3nt: TGTGCCAGCAGCTTAGATTCACTAGCGGGACATAATGAGCAGTTCTTC; CDR3aa: CASSLDSLAGHNEQFF
d_gene: NA; abundance: NA; j_gene: TRBJ2-7; v_gene: TRBV6-1; CDR3nt: TGTGCCAGCAGTGAACTAGGTCTCACCTACGAGCAGTACTTC; CDR3aa: CASSELGLTYEQYF
d_gene: NA; abundance: once; j_gene: TRBJ2-6; v_gene: TRBV7-9; CDR3nt: TGTGCCAGCAGCTTATCCGGTTCGCGTGGGGCCAACGTCCTGACTTTC; CDR3aa: CASSLSGSRGANVLTF
d_gene: NA; abundance: NA; j_gene: TRBJ2-1; v_gene: TRBV9; CDR3nt: TGTGCCAGCAGCGCGGAGTTGGGCAATGAGCAGTTCTTC; CDR3aa: CASSAELGNEQFF
d_gene: TRBD1; abundance: NA; j_gene: TRBJ1-1; v_gene: TRBV7-9; CDR3nt: TGTGCCAGCAGCTACGGACAGGGGATGAACACTGAAGCTTTCTTT; CDR3aa: CASSYGQGMNTEAFF
d_gene: NA; abundance: NA; j_gene: TRBJ2-1; v_gene: TRBV7-9; CDR3nt: TGTGCCAGCAGCTCCCCCCACCTCAATGAGCAGTTCTTC; CDR3aa: CASSSPHLNEQFF
d_gene: NA; abundance: NA; j_gene: TRBJ2-2; v_gene: TRBV7-8; CDR3nt: TGTGCCAGCAGCCCCGACGCCGGGCCCCGAGGGGAGCTGTTTTTT; CDR3aa: CASSPDAGPRGELFF
d_gene: NA; abundance: few; j_gene: TRBJ2-2; v_gene: TRBV25-1; CDR3nt: TGTGCCAGCAGTTCAGGGGAGCTGTTTTTT; CDR3aa: CASSSGELFF
d_gene: NA; abundance: NA; j_gene: TRBJ2-2; v_gene: TRBV4-1; CDR3nt: TGCGCCAGCGGGCCGGGACCTCAAAACACCGGGGAGCTGTTTTTT; CDR3aa: CASGPGPQNTGELFF